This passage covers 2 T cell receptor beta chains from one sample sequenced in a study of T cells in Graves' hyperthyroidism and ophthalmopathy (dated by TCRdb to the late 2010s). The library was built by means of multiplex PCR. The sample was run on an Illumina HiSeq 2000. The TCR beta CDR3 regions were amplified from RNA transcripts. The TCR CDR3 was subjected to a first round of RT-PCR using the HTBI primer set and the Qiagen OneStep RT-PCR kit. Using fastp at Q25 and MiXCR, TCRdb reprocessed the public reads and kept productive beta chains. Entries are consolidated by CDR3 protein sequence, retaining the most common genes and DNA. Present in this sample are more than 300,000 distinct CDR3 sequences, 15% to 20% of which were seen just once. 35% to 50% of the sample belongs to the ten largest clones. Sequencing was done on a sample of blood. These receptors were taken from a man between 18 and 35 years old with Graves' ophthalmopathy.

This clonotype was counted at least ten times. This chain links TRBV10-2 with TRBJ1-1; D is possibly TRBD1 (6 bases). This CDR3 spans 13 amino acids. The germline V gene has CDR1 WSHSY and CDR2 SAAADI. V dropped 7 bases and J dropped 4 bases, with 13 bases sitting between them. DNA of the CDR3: TGCGCCAGCAACAACAGGGTAGGCACTGAAGCTTTCTTT. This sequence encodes CASNNRVGTEAFF.

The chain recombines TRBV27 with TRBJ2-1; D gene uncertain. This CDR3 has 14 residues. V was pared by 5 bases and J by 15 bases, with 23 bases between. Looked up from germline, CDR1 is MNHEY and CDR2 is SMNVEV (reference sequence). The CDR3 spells CASSPSIEAPAPFF. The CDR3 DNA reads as TGTGCCAGCAGTCCAAGCATCGAGGCCCCGGCCCCGTTCTTC.